The present T cell receptor beta chain was sequenced within a study of identical twins. Study results and limitations: There were fewer insertions in abundant cord blood beta clonotypes, but memory repertoires showed no such pattern.

MiXCR was run by TCRdb on the 5' RACE reads, yielding one entry per CDR3 protein. The sample carries hundreds of thousands of distinct CDR3 sequences, under 8.5% recorded once. The CDR3 runs 17 residues. The J segment lost 1 base and the V segment lost 4 bases, leaving 10 bases of the junction unmatched. Germline V gene sequence: CDR1 LGHDT, CDR2 YNNKEL (reference sequence). To note about this clonotype: Its cognate antigen is unknown.

The sample was also reused in another study, on yellow fever vaccine responses in identical twins.

What was sequenced was PBMCs. The receptor's source is a woman under 30 in good health. The V call is TRBV3-1, the J call TRBJ1-1; 9 nucleotides agree with TRBD1. The chain's CDR3 is CASSPGAEQGANTEAFF. As DNA, the CDR3 is TGTGCCAGCAGCCCAGGGGCAGAACAGGGGGCGAACACTGAAGCTTTCTTT.